This T cell receptor beta chain derives from a study of Ad26.COV2.S vaccination and SARS-CoV-2 variants. At the level of the study: Ad26.COV2.S given intramuscularly, once or twice 56 days apart.

Trimming pared 3 bases from V and 4 bases from J, leaving 10 bases between. This CDR3 is built from 14 residues. The germline V gene has CDR1 KGHSH and CDR2 LQKENI. Clones were sequenced by immunoSEQ multiplex PCR, and TCRdb holds only the in-frame ones, with some missing. The sample holds fewer than 800,000 clones, 70% to 90% seen once. The treatment was: 15 to 20 received Ad26.COV2.S at low or high dose, single or two shots; a few received placebo; per-sample allocation not given. Day 63 after the first injection of vaccine or placebo was the sampling time. Adults aged 18-55 years in Boston included the donor.

The receptor was derived from a person aged 18-65 years who received the Ad26.COV2.S COVID-19 vaccine or a placebo. The material sequenced was peripheral blood, taken in a trial of Ad26.COV2.S vaccine versus placebo. J is TRBJ1-5 and V is TRBV18; unclear D gene. The CDR3 DNA reads TGTGCCAGCTCACCTCTTGGTGCGAATCAGCCCCAGCATTTT. The encoded protein is CASSPLGANQPQHF.